The source of this TCR beta chain is a study of CD8 T cells in ankylosing spondylitis. Points from the study as a whole: A TCR beta motif of about eight highly homologous variants seemed to mark ankylosing spondylitis blood. Clones tied to disease were said to be significantly enriched in matched ankylosing spondylitis synovial fluid.

In its sample, this clonotype was seen many times. Its antigen is unknown. MiXCR, applied by TCRdb to the 5' RACE reads, yields one record per CDR3 protein. Here the sample spans 150,000 to 200,000 distinct CDR3 sequences, roughly 18% being singletons. The germline CDR1 and CDR2 sequences are MNHEY and SVGEGT. The V and J ends lost 7 bases and 3 bases respectively, with 26 bases between them. This CDR3 is 18 amino acids long. This TCR came from a male donor aged 5-30 years with ankylosing spondylitis or in good health (not recorded which). The material sequenced was blood, either unsorted or a sorted T cell fraction (not recorded which). The gene calls are TRBV6-2 or TRBV6-3 and TRBJ2-3, with D perhaps given as TRBD1 or TRBD2 (6 bases each). CDR3 coding DNA: TGTGCCAGCACCGCCCGGGAGAGGGGGGTGTTTAGAACAGATACGCAGTATTTT. Its protein product is CASTARERGVFRTDTQYF.